This T cell receptor (beta chain) was retrieved from a study of CD8 T cells in Susac syndrome. V lost 10 bases and J lost 0, with 10 bases in between. The CDR3 extends over 13 amino acids. Germline CDR1 LNHDA, CDR2 SQIVND (reference sequence). RNA was extracted with the RNeasy kit, and a quantity of about 0.45 to 1 ug was reverse transcribed using random hexamers. In TCRdb, the immunoSEQ multiplex PCR reads were re-called with MiXCR into one record per CDR3 protein. Of around 140,000 distinct CDR3 sequences in the sample, roughly 80% were seen once. Sequencing of TCR beta drew on CD8+ and CD4+ T cells from blood. Both CD4+ and CD8+ T cells were negatively isolated, and TEMRA cells underwent FACS enrichment.

The V call is TRBV19, the J call TRBJ2-1; D unresolved. The clonotype originates from a human donor with multiple sclerosis. Sequencing was done on a sample of CD8+ T cells from PBMCs. This CDR3 is CATSPSSYNEQFF. DNA of the CDR3: TGTGCCACCTCCCCTAGCTCCTACAATGAGCAGTTCTTC. Full variable domain (remainder filled in from reference TRBV19 and TRBJ2-1): DGGITQSPKYLFRKEGQNVTLSCEQNLNHDAMYWYRQDPGQGLRLIYYSQIVNDFQKGDIAEGYSVSREKKESFPLTVTSAQKNPTAFYLCATSPSSYNEQFFGPGTRLTVL.